These T cell receptor beta chains were read from a single sample in a study of cytomegalovirus exposure and HLA in healthy donors. The assay was immunoSEQ multiplex PCR, and TCRdb's table has in-frame clones only and misses some. The profile shows tens of thousands of clones, 80% of them singletons. What was sequenced was PBMCs. Receptors were obtained from a male donor in good health and CMV-seronegative. Each CDR3 is given with its conserved first and last residue. D genes are given only for firm matches. Clone size is not always given. Where it is, it says once, few, many or a class for expanded clones.

clone size | J gene | D gene | V gene | CDR3 DNA | CDR3 protein
. | TRBJ2-1 | TRBD1 | TRBV5-1 | TGCGCCAGCAGCTTGGACGGGGACAGTTTCCCCTACAATGAGCAGTTCTTC | CASSLDGDSFPYNEQFF
once | TRBJ1-2 | TRBD1 | TRBV7-2 | TGTGCCAGCAGTCCCGACAGGGGTGTAGGAGGCTACACCTTC | CASSPDRGVGGYTF
once | TRBJ1-1 | TRBD1 | TRBV5-1 | TGCGCCAGCAGACTCGGACAGGAGGACACTGAAGCTTTCTTT | CASRLGQEDTEAFF
few | TRBJ2-5 | TRBD1 | TRBV29-1 | TGCAGCGTCGGGGACAGGGGGTTCCAAGAGACCCAGTACTTC | CSVGDRGFQETQYF
. | TRBJ2-3 | . | TRBV15 | TGTGCCACCAGCGCACCGGGGGGCCTTGATACGCAGTATTTT | CATSAPGGLDTQYF
. | TRBJ2-4 | TRBD1 | TRBV7-2 | TGTGCCAGCAGCAGGAACCTTAACAGGGGAATCTCCAAAAACATTCAGTACTTC | CASSRNLNRGISKNIQYF
. | TRBJ2-2 | . | TRBV5-4 | TGTGCCAGCAGCTTGTTCAGCGGTTTGGCATCCGGGGAGCTGTTTTTT | CASSLFSGLASGELFF
few | TRBJ1-2 | . | TRBV6-9 | TGTGCCAGCAGCGGACCGTGGGGGGTGCCGTACTTCTTGTATGGCTACACCTTC | CASSGPWGVPYFLYGYTF
. | TRBJ1-5 | . | TRBV7-3 | TGTGCCAGCAGCCACATTAACAGATCTAATCAGCCCCAGCATTTT | CASSHINRSNQPQHF
. | TRBJ1-1 | TRBD1 | TRBV27 | TGTGCCAGCAGCCCTGGACCGGACAGGGACACTGAAGCTTTCTTT | CASSPGPDRDTEAFF
. | TRBJ2-1 | . | TRBV6-1 | TGTGCCAGCAGTATGACTTCCCGCTCCTACAATGAGCAGTTCTTC | CASSMTSRSYNEQFF
. | TRBJ2-2 | . | TRBV7-9 | TGTTCCAGCAGTCCTAGCAACGGGGAGCTGTTTTTT | CSSSPSNGELFF
. | TRBJ2-7 | TRBD1 | TRBV14 | TGTGCCAGCAGCCCCAGGGGGCTAGGGACCTACGAGCAGTACTTC | CASSPRGLGTYEQYF
. | TRBJ2-5 | TRBD1 | TRBV7-2 | TGTGCCAGCAGCTTAGAGGGGGCGTTAGTTGGTAGGGAGACCCAGTACTTC | CASSLEGALVGRETQYF
. | TRBJ2-7 | . | TRBV5-4 | TGTGCCAGCAGCTTGATGGAGGGAGCCTACGAGCAGTACTTC | CASSLMEGAYEQYF
once | TRBJ2-7 | TRBD2 | TRBV19 | TGTGCCAGTAGTCCCATAGGGACTAGCGGGGGGGCCTACGAGCAGTACTTC | CASSPIGTSGGAYEQYF
. | TRBJ1-2 | . | TRBV6-1 | TGTGCCAGCAGTGAAAGCGCGGTCCACTATGGCTACACCTTC | CASSESAVHYGYTF
. | TRBJ2-7 | TRBD2 | TRBV18 | TGTGCCAGCTCACCACCGAGGGGACTAGCGGGAGGAATCTATTACGAGCAGTACTTC | CASSPPRGLAGGIYYEQYF
. | TRBJ2-7 | . | TRBV19 | TGTGCCAGTAGCCCTACAGGATTCTACGAGCAGTACTTC | CASSPTGFYEQYF
. | TRBJ1-2 | TRBD1 | TRBV19 | TGTGCCAGTAGTATATGGATCGGCCAAACAGGGGGTGGCTACACCTTC | CASSIWIGQTGGGYTF
. | TRBJ2-7 | TRBD1 | TRBV15 | TGTGCCACCAGCAGAGAGGGACAGGCGTCCTACGAGCAGTACTTC | CATSREGQASYEQYF
. | TRBJ1-1 | . | TRBV6-1 | TGTGCCAGCAGTGATGCGGGAATCATGAACACTGAAGCTTTCTTT | CASSDAGIMNTEAFF
. | TRBJ2-3 | TRBD1 | TRBV6-1 | TGTGCCTCCCGGACAGGTTCAGATACGCAGTATTTT | CASRTGSDTQYF
. | TRBJ2-1 | . | TRBV7-9 | TGTGCCAGCAGCTTAGCGGTTTCAGAGTTCTTC | CASSLAVSEFF
. | TRBJ2-1 | TRBD2 | TRBV2 | TGTGCCAGCAGTGAGTGGAGCGGGAGGGTGTACAATGAGCAGTTCTTC | CASSEWSGRVYNEQFF
. | TRBJ1-5 | . | TRBV5-5 | TGTGCCAGCAGCCCTGGGGAGGGTCAGCCCCAGCATTTT | CASSPGEGQPQHF
. | TRBJ2-5 | . | TRBV23-1 | TGCGCCAGCAGTCGGGTCCTCAGGGGAGAGACCCAGTACTTC | CASSRVLRGETQYF
. | TRBJ2-1 | TRBD1 | TRBV27 | TGTGCCAGCAGCCGGACAGGGACCCACAATGAGCAGTTCTTC | CASSRTGTHNEQFF
. | TRBJ2-3 | TRBD2 | TRBV6-4 | TGTGCCAGCAGTGGTAGCGGGAGGGTGGAAGATACGCAGTATTTT | CASSGSGRVEDTQYF
. | TRBJ2-3 | . | TRBV9 | TGTGCCAGCAGCGTAGCGCCCCTCACAGGTGCGGGCACAGATACGCAGTATTTT | CASSVAPLTGAGTDTQYF
. | TRBJ2-7 | . | TRBV4-1 | TGCGCCAGCAGCGCAACTATGGACGAGCAGTACTTC | CASSATMDEQYF
. | TRBJ2-2 | . | TRBV5-1 | TGCGCCAGCAGCTTAGAGATCACCGGGGAGCTGTTTTTT | CASSLEITGELFF
. | TRBJ1-3 | . | TRBV4-1 | TGCGCCAGCAGCCAAGTAAGGGGCTCTGGAAACACCATATATTTT | CASSQVRGSGNTIYF
. | TRBJ2-5 | TRBD2 | TRBV9 | TGTGCCAGCAGCGTAGGAGCGGGGTTGGAGACCCAGTACTTC | CASSVGAGLETQYF
. | TRBJ1-3 | TRBD1 | TRBV18 | TGTGCCAGCTCATCACGACAGGGAGCAGCCGGAAACACCATATATTTT | CASSSRQGAAGNTIYF
. | TRBJ1-3 | . | TRBV19 | TGTGCCAGTAGTATAGCCTCCAGGACAGATTATTACTCTGGAAACACCATATATTTT | CASSIASRTDYYSGNTIYF
. | TRBJ1-2 | . | TRBV5-4 | TGTGCCAGCAGCTCGGAGCCTGCGGACTATGGCTACACCTTC | CASSSEPADYGYTF